One sample yielded the 9 T cell receptor beta chains listed below, sequenced in a study of blood T cell repertoires in COVID-19. TCRdb keeps only in-frame clones here, not all; method: immunoSEQ multiplex PCR. There are tens of thousands of clones in the sample; about nine tenths occur only once, and around 21% lies in the top ten. The specimen was peripheral blood. These receptors originate from a woman aged 45-65 years with active or convalescent COVID-19.

The chain has TRBV11-1 and TRBJ1-1; tentative D call: TRBD1 (5 bases). This CDR3 region has 14 residues. Trimming cost V 3 bases and J 2 bases, with 10 bases left between them. CDR1 and CDR2 from the germline V gene are SGHAT and FQDESV (reference sequence). The CDR3 is CASSFGGYNTEAFF. The CDR3 DNA is TGTGCCAGCAGCTTTGGGGGGTATAACACTGAAGCTTTCTTT.

The chain has TRBV28 and TRBJ1-4; D is unresolved. V lost 2 bases and J 1 base, leaving 8 bases between the germline ends. This CDR3 is 15 amino acids long. Germline V gene sequence: CDR1 MDHEN, CDR2 SYDVKM. CDR3 in DNA: TGTGCCAGCAGTTTACTCGGGGTAACTAATGAAAAACTGTTTTTT. As protein: CASSLLGVTNEKLFF.

J is TRBJ2-3 and V is TRBV11-2, with TRBD2 matching over 10 bases. Germline CDR1 and CDR2: SGHAT and FQNNGV. The trim removed 1 base at V and 3 bases at J, leaving 10 bases unmatched. The CDR3 length is 18 residues. Here the CDR3 DNA reads TGTGCCAGCAGCTTAGGGTGGGCTAGCGGGAGTCGGACAGATACGCAGTATTTT. It codes for CASSLGWASGSRTDTQYF.

The chain employs TRBV28 and TRBJ2-2, with TRBD1 identical over 8 bases. J gave up 4 bases and V 1 base, and 8 bases lay outside the gene matches. CDR1 MDHEN and CDR2 SYDVKM come from the germline V gene. The CDR3 has 17 residues. The CDR3 sequence is CASSLLTGTGSTGELFF. CDR3 nucleotide sequence: TGTGCCAGCAGTTTATTAACCGGGACAGGCAGCACCGGGGAGCTGTTTTTT.

V is TRBV13 and J is TRBJ2-3; 11 bases align to TRBD2. The J segment lost 2 bases and the V segment lost 5 bases, leaving 6 bases of the junction unmatched. From germline, CDR1 is PRHDT and CDR2 FYEKMQ (reference sequence). The CDR3 covers 16 residues. CDR3 nucleotides: TGTGCCAGCAGCCTGGGGACTAGCGGAATCACAGATACGCAGTATTTT. Protein product: CASSLGTSGITDTQYF.

V and J are TRBV5-4 and TRBJ1-1; D possibly corresponds to TRBD1 (6 bases). From germline, CDR1 is SGHNT and CDR2 YYREEE (reference sequence). V was clipped by 9 bases and J by 3 bases, with 15 bases between them. The CDR3 runs to 13 residues. The CDR3 DNA follows: TGTGCCATCCGAACAGGGTTTGACACTGAAGCTTTCTTT. Its translation: CAIRTGFDTEAFF.

The CDR3 loop is CASSQRTSGPYEQYF. The CDR3 DNA follows: TGTGCCAGCAGCCAGAGGACTAGCGGTCCCTACGAGCAGTACTTC. This chain links TRBV7-8 with TRBJ2-7; 10 bases are shared with TRBD2. The J segment lost 2 bases and the V segment lost 5 bases, leaving 6 bases of the junction unmatched. The CDR3 has 15 amino acids. Germline CDR1 SGHVS, CDR2 FQNEAQ. Combining the CDR3 with reference TRBV7-8 and TRBJ2-7 gives the whole variable domain GAGVSQSPRYKVAKRGQDVALRCDPISGHVSLFWYQQALGQGPEFLTYFQNEAQLDKSGLPSDRFFAERPEGSVSTLKIQRTQQEDSAVYLCASSQRTSGPYEQYFGPGTRLTVT.

This clone was observed a single time. The gene calls are TRBV19 and TRBJ2-2; TRBD1 agrees at 10 bases. This CDR3 is 18 amino acids long. V dropped 4 bases and J dropped 1; count of bases not matched to a gene: 9. CDR1 is LNHDA, CDR2 SQIVND, per germline (reference sequence). As DNA, the CDR3 is TGTGCCAGTAGTACTCGAGCTGGACAGGGGGTGAACACCGGGGAGCTGTTTTTT. Translation gives CASSTRAGQGVNTGELFF.

The V call is TRBV21-1, the J call TRBJ2-1; TRBD2, as called in the table, went unchecked against the DNA. TRBV21-1 is noted as a pseudogene. This CDR3 is 17 amino acids long. The DNA of the CDR3 is TGTGCCAGCAGCAGGCCCCGGGCCCCGGGAGTATACAATGAGCAGTTCTTC. Protein sequence: CASSRPRAPGVYNEQFF.